Many counts were recorded for the clone carrying this TCR beta chain. The target antigen is unknown. J lost 5 bases, V lost 4 bases, and 7 bases had no gene match. Germline CDR1 is SQVTM and CDR2 is ANQGSEA. This CDR3 has 13 residues. These data originate in a study of T-cell reconstitution after alpha-beta-depleted transplantation in children. General observations from the study: Reportedly, roughly two months post-transplant, alpha-beta T cells arose from several hundred expanded graft clones. T-cell numbers and diversity one year post-transplant derived largely from freshly generated T cells. Surviving thymic progenitors and recipient T cells were the source of high TCRbeta diversity at day 60 in some patients.

Unique molecular identifiers were incorporated when the TCRbeta library was constructed. TCRdb redid the calling of the PCR reads with MiXCR, one entry per CDR3 protein. The sample includes 400,000 to 550,000 distinct CDR3 sequences, 8% to 11% of them seen just once. The chain employs TRBV29-1 and TRBJ2-7, with 8 bases identical to TRBD2. The sample in question was PBMCs, obtained before TCRalphabeta/CD19-depleted stem cell transplant. This TCR was sampled from a child aged 2-15 years with inherited bone marrow failure, due to receive a stem cell transplant. CDR3 sequence: CSVALAGRNEQYF. CDR3 nucleotide sequence: TGCAGCGTTGCGTTAGCGGGAAGGAACGAGCAGTACTTC.